A selection of T cell receptor beta chains follows, all from one sample in a study of shared T cell receptors in the human thymus. Libraries were prepared by immunoSEQ multiplex PCR; TCRdb keeps only in-frame clonotypes and omits some of them. The data contain about 660,000 clones, over 75% of them singletons. Separately, the same data were catalogued under a study of human thymus T cells.

Sequenced material: thymocytes. These receptors were obtained from a boy in the first two years of life with a congenital heart defect. The CDR3 runs from the conserved cysteine through the conserved F or W. Fields, in order: J gene, D gene, clone size, V gene, CDR3 DNA, CDR3 protein. A D gene is named only where the DNA matches it firmly. A row's size may be missing; if present it is once, few, many or a size class.

TRBJ1-2,TRBD1,NA,TRBV23-1,TGCGCCAGCAGTCAATCGACAGGGGAACCCTATGGCTACACCTTC,CASSQSTGEPYGYTF
TRBJ2-1,TRBD2,NA,TRBV27,TGTGCCAGCAGTTTATCCAAGTTGGAGCGGGAGCGTGACAATGAGCAGTTCTTC,CASSLSKLERERDNEQFF
TRBJ2-3,TRBD1,NA,TRBV4-1,TGCGCCAGCAGCCACCTCAGGGGGCCCGGGAGCACAGATACGCAGTATTTT,CASSHLRGPGSTDTQYF
TRBJ2-1,TRBD1,NA,TRBV23-1,TGCGCCAGCAGAGAGACAGGGGACCGCAATGAGCAGTTCTTC,CASRETGDRNEQFF
TRBJ2-2,NA,NA,TRBV6-4,TGTGCCAGCAGTGGTGAGGGATCCGGGGAGCTGTTTTTT,CASSGEGSGELFF
TRBJ2-5,TRBD2,NA,TRBV7-2,TGTGCCAGCAGCTTAGCGCCGGGGACTAGCGGGAGAGTAGGTAGGGAGACCCAGTACTTC,CASSLAPGTSGRVGRETQYF
TRBJ2-1,NA,NA,TRBV4-1,TGCGCCAGCAGCCGCCCTAGCGCCAATGAGCAGTTCTTC,CASSRPSANEQFF
TRBJ2-3,NA,NA,TRBV2,TGTGCCAGCAGTTTCTGTCCGGGACAACGCACAGATACGCAGTATTTT,CASSFCPGQRTDTQYF
TRBJ2-1,TRBD2,NA,TRBV28,TGTGCCAGCAGTTTATCGCCTAGCGGTTACAATGAGCAGTTCTTC,CASSLSPSGYNEQFF
TRBJ1-5,TRBD1,NA,TRBV27,TGTGCCAGCAGTTCTCGTAAACCGGGACAGGGGGCTCCTAGCAATCAGCCCCAGCATTTT,CASSSRKPGQGAPSNQPQHF
TRBJ2-7,TRBD2,NA,TRBV27,TGTGCCAGCAGTTTAAGGCGGGAGACCCACGAGCAGTACTTC,CASSLRRETHEQYF
TRBJ2-2,TRBD1,NA,TRBV11-2,TGTGCCAGCAGCTTTGCCGGAAATTCAGGGGGCTGGGCCGGGGAGCTGTTTTTT,CASSFAGNSGGWAGELFF
TRBJ2-7,NA,NA,TRBV5-1,TGCGCCAGCAGCTTGTGGACTAAGACCTACGAGCAGTACTTC,CASSLWTKTYEQYF
TRBJ2-7,TRBD2,NA,TRBV7-9,TGTGCCAGCAGCTTTGGGCCAGCGGGAGACCCCTACGAGCAGTACTTC,CASSFGPAGDPYEQYF
TRBJ2-1,NA,NA,TRBV5-1,TGCGCCAGCAGCGGGCCCCCCGAGTCGTTCTTC,CASSGPPESFF
TRBJ2-7,NA,NA,TRBV5-5,TGTGCCAGCAGCGAGACAGGTCTTTACGAGCAGTACTTC,CASSETGLYEQYF
TRBJ1-2,TRBD1,NA,TRBV6-5,TGTGCCAGCAGTTACAGGGGGCCCGGGGACGGCTACACCTTC,CASSYRGPGDGYTF
TRBJ2-7,TRBD2,NA,TRBV2,TGTGCCAGCAGTGAAGCTACTAGCGGAACGCACTCCTACGAGCAGTACTTC,CASSEATSGTHSYEQYF
TRBJ2-1,TRBD2,NA,TRBV14,TGTGCCAGCAGCCAAGAAATGGCAGCGGGAGGCTGCTGCAATGAGCAGTTCTTC,CASSQEMAAGGCCNEQFF
TRBJ2-6,TRBD2,NA,TRBV7-2,TGTGCCAGCAGCCCTACGGGGCTAGCGGGCTACTCTGGGGCCAACGTCCTGACTTTC,CASSPTGLAGYSGANVLTF
TRBJ2-2,TRBD2,NA,TRBV9,TGTGCCAGCAGCCCGAGGGCTAGCGGGAGGGGCACCGGGGAGCTGTTTTTT,CASSPRASGRGTGELFF
TRBJ2-3,NA,NA,TRBV28,TGTGCCAGCATCACCCCGGGACACCACCATCTAGAAGGCACAGATACGCAGTATTTT,CASITPGHHHLEGTDTQYF
TRBJ2-7,TRBD2,NA,TRBV27,TGTGCCAGCAGTCGACTAGCGGGAGACGGCAACGAGCAGTACTTC,CASSRLAGDGNEQYF
TRBJ2-7,TRBD2,NA,TRBV7-8,TGTGCCAGCAGCCCTCCCGGGACTACCGAGCAGTACTTC,CASSPPGTTEQYF
TRBJ2-5,NA,NA,TRBV4-1,TGCGCCAGCAGCCAAGACGGGGTCGGTCAAGAGACCCAGTACTTC,CASSQDGVGQETQYF
TRBJ2-1,NA,NA,TRBV7-9,TGTGCCAGCAGCCCTTCCGCCGCGAGCTCCTACAATGAGCAGTTCTTC,CASSPSAASSYNEQFF
TRBJ2-1,TRBD2,NA,TRBV5-1,TGCGCCAGCAGACTAGGACTAGGGCCGCAGAACGGCAATGAGCAGTTCTTC,CASRLGLGPQNGNEQFF
TRBJ2-2,TRBD2,NA,TRBV4-1,TGCGCCAGCAGCCACCAGCGGGAAGGGTCCGGGGAGCTGTTTTTT,CASSHQREGSGELFF
TRBJ1-2,NA,NA,TRBV11-3,TGTGCCAGCAGCAGCTTAGCTCGTCCGGGGAGACCCTATGGCTACACCTTC,CASSSLARPGRPYGYTF
TRBJ2-3,TRBD2,NA,TRBV18,TGTGCCAGCTCACCACCTGACGGGAGGGCAGATACGCAGTATTTT,CASSPPDGRADTQYF
TRBJ1-5,TRBD1,NA,TRBV4-2,TGTGCCAGCAGCCACCAACTTACCGGGACAGGCAATCAGCCCCAGCATTTT,CASSHQLTGTGNQPQHF
TRBJ2-7,TRBD2,NA,TRBV10-3,TGTGCCATCAGTGAGCTTCTAGGGACTAGCGGCTACGAGCAGTACTTC,CAISELLGTSGYEQYF
TRBJ2-7,NA,once,TRBV28,TGTGCCAGCAGTTCCAACGCAAACCGGGTGCCCTCCTACGAGCAGTACTTC,CASSSNANRVPSYEQYF
TRBJ2-7,TRBD2,NA,TRBV4-1,TGCGCCAGCAGCCAAGATTGTCCCGGGGGGTTCTACGAGCAGTACTTC,CASSQDCPGGFYEQYF
TRBJ1-1,NA,NA,TRBV6-5,TGTGCCAGCAGTGACAGAACAAGGTACACTGAAGCTTTCTTT,CASSDRTRYTEAFF
TRBJ1-5,NA,few,TRBV19,TGTGCCAGTAGTCCTAAGTTGAATCAGCCCCAGCATTTT,CASSPKLNQPQHF
TRBJ2-5,TRBD1,NA,TRBV18,TGTGCCAGCTCACCGGGGACAGGGCAAGAGACCCAGTACTTC,CASSPGTGQETQYF
TRBJ2-7,NA,NA,TRBV5-1,TGCGCCAGCAGCTTGTTACCATCCTTTTCAGGGAGGTTGATGTACGAGCAGTACTTC,CASSLLPSFSGRLMYEQYF
TRBJ2-7,TRBD2,NA,TRBV30,TGTGCCTGGAGTATCCTAGCGGGAGAAGGGTTTGCCTACGAGCAGTACTTC,CAWSILAGEGFAYEQYF
TRBJ2-1,TRBD1,NA,TRBV12-5,TGTGCTAGTGGTATAGGACAGGCCAATGAGCAGTTCTTC,CASGIGQANEQFF
TRBJ2-3,NA,NA,TRBV9,TGTGCCAGCAGCCCCCCTAAGTCGGGAAACACAGATACGCAGTATTTT,CASSPPKSGNTDTQYF
TRBJ2-7,NA,NA,TRBV21-1,TGTGCCAGCAGCAAGCAGGATTTTTTTGAGCAGTACTTC,CASSKQDFFEQYF
TRBJ2-2,NA,few,TRBV7-3,TGTGCCAGCAGCTTAGTCGACACCGGGGAGCTGTTTTTT,CASSLVDTGELFF
TRBJ1-2,TRBD1,NA,TRBV4-2,TGTGCCAGCAGTCCTCTTGCCTCCGGGACAGGGGGGTTCAGGAACTATGGCTACACCTTC,CASSPLASGTGGFRNYGYTF
TRBJ1-1,TRBD1,NA,TRBV11-1,TGTGCCAGCAGCTTACAGGGGGTCAAGAACACTGAAGCTTTCTTT,CASSLQGVKNTEAFF
TRBJ2-3,TRBD2,NA,TRBV5-6,TGTGCCAGCAGCTTGAGGTCGGCTAGCGGAAGATCTAGCACAGATACGCAGTATTTT,CASSLRSASGRSSTDTQYF
TRBJ2-1,TRBD2,NA,TRBV27,TGTGCCAGCAGTTTATCCCAACCTTCTAGCGGGGCCCCGTATGAGCAGTTCTTC,CASSLSQPSSGAPYEQFF
TRBJ1-5,NA,NA,TRBV28,TGTGCCAGCAGTTTGTTGGGTAGCCAGCCCCAGCATTTT,CASSLLGSQPQHF
TRBJ2-1,NA,NA,TRBV27,TGTGCCAGCAGTTACCAGCGGTACACCTACAATGAGCAGTTCTTC,CASSYQRYTYNEQFF